This T cell receptor (beta chain) originates from a study of blood T cell repertoires in COVID-19. Study overall: Material from acute and convalescent COVID-19 was sourced from the United States, Italy and Spain.

CDR3 size: 16 residues. The V end was cut by 1 base, the J end by 0 bases, with 11 bases between. Germline V gives CDR1 SGHVS, CDR2 FQNEAQ. Original data processing: Amplification of reference gene primers was used by the study to estimate nucleated cell counts. Here immunoSEQ multiplex PCR was the method, and the copy in TCRdb shows in-frame clones only, minus some. The V and J calls and clone size are taken from that table; D and trimming were inferred from the DNA. The data hold hundreds of thousands of clones, with approximately 80% observed a single time. This clone was recorded once. This chain links TRBV7-8 with TRBJ2-3; D may be TRBD1 (5 bases). Sequencing input: peripheral blood. The TCR comes from a woman of 80 years or more with acute or convalescent COVID-19. CDR3 coding DNA: TGTGCCAGCAGCTTAGTCTCAGGGTCTAGCACAGATACGCAGTATTTT. Translation: CASSLVSGSSTDTQYF.